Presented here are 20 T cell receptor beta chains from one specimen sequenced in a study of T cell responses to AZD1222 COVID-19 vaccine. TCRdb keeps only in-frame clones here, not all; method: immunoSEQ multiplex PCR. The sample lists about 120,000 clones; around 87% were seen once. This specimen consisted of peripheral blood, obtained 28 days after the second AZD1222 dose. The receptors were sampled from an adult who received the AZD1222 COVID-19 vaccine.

The CDR3 sequence is CATSGTWGNEQFF. In DNA, the CDR3 is TGTGCCACCAGTGGAACGTGGGGGAATGAGCAGTTCTTC. The rearrangement uses TRBV24-1 and TRBJ2-1; D possibly uses TRBD1 or TRBD2 (5 bases each). Germline V lookup: CDR1 KGHDR, CDR2 SFDVKD. Trimming cost V 5 bases and J 7 bases, with 11 bases left between them. This CDR3 has 13 amino acids.

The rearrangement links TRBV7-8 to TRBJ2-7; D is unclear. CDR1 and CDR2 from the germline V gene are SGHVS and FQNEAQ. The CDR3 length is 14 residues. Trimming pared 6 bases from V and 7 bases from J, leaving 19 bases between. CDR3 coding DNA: TGTGCCAGCAGACCCTGGGTTTCCCCCGGGGAGCAGTACTTC. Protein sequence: CASRPWVSPGEQYF.

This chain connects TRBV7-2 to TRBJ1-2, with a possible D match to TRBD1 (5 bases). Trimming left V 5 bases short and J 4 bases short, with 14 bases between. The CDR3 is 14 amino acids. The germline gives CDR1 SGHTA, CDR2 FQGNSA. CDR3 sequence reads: CASSLSGTSYGYTF. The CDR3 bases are TGTGCCAGCAGCCTAAGTGGGACTAGCTATGGCTACACCTTC.

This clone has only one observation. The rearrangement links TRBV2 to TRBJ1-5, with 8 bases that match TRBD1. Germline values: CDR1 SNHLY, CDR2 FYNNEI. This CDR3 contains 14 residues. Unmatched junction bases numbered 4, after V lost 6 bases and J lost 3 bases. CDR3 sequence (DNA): TGTGCCAGCAGAGACAGGGGATACAATCAGCCCCAGCATTTT. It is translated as CASRDRGYNQPQHF.

CDR3 DNA: TGTGCCAGCAGTAAGAGACAGGCCAATTCACCCCTCCACTTT. Translating gives CASSKRQANSPLHF. V is TRBV28 and J is TRBJ1-6, with TRBD1 as a possible D gene (6 bases). CDR1 and CDR2 from the germline V gene are MDHEN and SYDVKM. This CDR3 spans 14 amino acids. V gave up 5 bases and J gave up 7 bases, with 12 bases separating them.

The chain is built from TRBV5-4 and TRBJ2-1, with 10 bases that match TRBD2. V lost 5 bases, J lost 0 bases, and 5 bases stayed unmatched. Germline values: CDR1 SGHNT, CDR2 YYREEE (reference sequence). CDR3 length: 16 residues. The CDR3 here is CASSFSGGSSYNEQFF. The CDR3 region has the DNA TGTGCCAGCAGTTTTAGCGGGGGGAGCTCCTACAATGAGCAGTTCTTC.

This chain's CDR3 is CSVADTGELFF. The CDR3 DNA follows: TGCAGCGTTGCGGACACCGGGGAGCTGTTTTTT. V usage is TRBV29-1 and J usage is TRBJ2-2; D is ambiguous. V was pared by 4 bases and J by 3 bases, with 3 bases between. Per germline, CDR1 SQVTM and CDR2 ANQGSEA. The CDR3 covers 11 residues.

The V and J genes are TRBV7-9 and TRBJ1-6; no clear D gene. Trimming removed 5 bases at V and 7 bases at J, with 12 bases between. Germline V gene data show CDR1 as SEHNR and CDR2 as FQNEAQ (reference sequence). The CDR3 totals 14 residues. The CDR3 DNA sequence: TGTGCCAGCAGCCCCTCCCCGGTGAATTCACCCCTCCACTTT. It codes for CASSPSPVNSPLHF.

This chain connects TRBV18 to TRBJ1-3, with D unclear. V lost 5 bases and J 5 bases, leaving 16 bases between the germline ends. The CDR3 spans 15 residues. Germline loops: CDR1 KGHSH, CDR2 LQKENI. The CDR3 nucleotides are TGTGCCAGCTCATCTAGACAAGGACGGAGAAACACCATATATTTT. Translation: CASSSRQGRRNTIYF. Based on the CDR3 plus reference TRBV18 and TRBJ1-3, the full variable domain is NAGVMQNPRHLVRRRGQEARLRCSPMKGHSHVYWYRQLPEEGLKFMVYLQKENIIDESGMPKERFSAEFPKEGPSILRIQQVVRGDSAAYFCASSSRQGRRNTIYFGEGSWLTVV.

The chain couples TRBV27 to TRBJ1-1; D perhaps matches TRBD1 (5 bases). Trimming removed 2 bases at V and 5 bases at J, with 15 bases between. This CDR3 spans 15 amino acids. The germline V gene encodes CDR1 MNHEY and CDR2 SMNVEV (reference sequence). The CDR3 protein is CASSLNGARSTEAFF. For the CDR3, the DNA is TGTGCCAGCAGTTTAAACGGGGCGAGGAGTACTGAAGCTTTCTTT.

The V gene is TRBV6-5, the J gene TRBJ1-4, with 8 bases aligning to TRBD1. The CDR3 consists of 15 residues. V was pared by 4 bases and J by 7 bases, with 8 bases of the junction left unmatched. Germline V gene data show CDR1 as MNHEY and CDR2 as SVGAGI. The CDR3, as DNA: TGTGCCAGCAGTTCCGAGGACAGGGCAGGTGAAAAACTGTTTTTT. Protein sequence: CASSSEDRAGEKLFF.

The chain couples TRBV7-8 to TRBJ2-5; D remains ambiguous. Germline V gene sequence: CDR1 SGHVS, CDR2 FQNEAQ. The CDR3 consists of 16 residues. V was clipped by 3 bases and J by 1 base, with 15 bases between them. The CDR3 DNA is TGTGCCAGCAGCTTCGCACAAGATAGCAGCCAAGAGACCCAGTACTTC. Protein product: CASSFAQDSSQETQYF.

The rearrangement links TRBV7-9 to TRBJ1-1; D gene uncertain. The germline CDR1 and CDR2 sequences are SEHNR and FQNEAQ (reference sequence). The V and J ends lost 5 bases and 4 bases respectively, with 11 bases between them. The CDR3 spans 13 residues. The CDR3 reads CASSPRASTEAFF. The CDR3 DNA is TGTGCCAGCAGCCCTCGGGCAAGCACTGAAGCTTTCTTT.

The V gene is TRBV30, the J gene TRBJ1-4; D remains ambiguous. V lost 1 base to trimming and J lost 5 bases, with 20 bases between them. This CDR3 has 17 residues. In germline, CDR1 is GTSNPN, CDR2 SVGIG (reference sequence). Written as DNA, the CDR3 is TGTGCCTGGAGTGAATCCCCGACCAGATCAAGGAATGAAAAACTGTTTTTT. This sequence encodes CAWSESPTRSRNEKLFF.

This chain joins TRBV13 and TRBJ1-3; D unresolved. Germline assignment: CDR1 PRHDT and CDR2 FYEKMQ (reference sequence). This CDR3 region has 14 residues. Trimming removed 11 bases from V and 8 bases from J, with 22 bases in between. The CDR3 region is CASRGSPRRDTIYF. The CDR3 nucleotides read TGTGCCTCCCGTGGTTCCCCGCGGAGGGACACCATATATTTT.

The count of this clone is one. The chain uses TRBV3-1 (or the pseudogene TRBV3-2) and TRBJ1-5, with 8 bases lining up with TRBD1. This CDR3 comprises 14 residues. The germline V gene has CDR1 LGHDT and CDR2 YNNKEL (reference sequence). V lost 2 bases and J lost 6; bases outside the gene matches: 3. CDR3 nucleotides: TGTGCCAGCAGCCAACAGGGGGCAAGTCAGCCCCAGCATTTT. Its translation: CASSQQGASQPQHF.

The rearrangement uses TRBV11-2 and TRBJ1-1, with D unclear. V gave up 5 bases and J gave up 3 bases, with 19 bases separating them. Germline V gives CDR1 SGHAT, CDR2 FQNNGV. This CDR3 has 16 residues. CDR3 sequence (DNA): TGTGCCAGCAGCCTCGCGACTCCCGCGGTCTACACTGAAGCTTTCTTT. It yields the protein CASSLATPAVYTEAFF.

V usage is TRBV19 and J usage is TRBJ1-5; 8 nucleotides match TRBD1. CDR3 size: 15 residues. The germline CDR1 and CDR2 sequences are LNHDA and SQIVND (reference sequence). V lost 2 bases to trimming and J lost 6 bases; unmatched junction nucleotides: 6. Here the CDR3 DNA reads TGTGCCAGTAGTATACAGGGGGCGGAGGGTCAGCCCCAGCATTTT. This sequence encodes CASSIQGAEGQPQHF.

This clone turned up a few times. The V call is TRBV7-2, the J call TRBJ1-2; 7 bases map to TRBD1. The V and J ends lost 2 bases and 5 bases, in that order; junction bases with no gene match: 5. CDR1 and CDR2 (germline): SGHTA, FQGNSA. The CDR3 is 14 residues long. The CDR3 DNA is TGTGCCAGCAGCTTAAGGGACAGCCGATATGGCTACACCTTC. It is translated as CASSLRDSRYGYTF.

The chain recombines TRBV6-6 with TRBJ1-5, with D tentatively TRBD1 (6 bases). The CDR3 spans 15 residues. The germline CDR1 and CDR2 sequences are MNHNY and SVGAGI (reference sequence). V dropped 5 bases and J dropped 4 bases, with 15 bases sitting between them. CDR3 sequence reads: CASSVQGGWNQPQHF. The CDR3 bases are TGTGCCAGCAGTGTACAGGGTGGTTGGAATCAGCCCCAGCATTTT.